This entry concerns a single T cell receptor beta chain. Its antigen remains unidentified. The source of the sample is a study of T-cell reconstitution after alpha-beta-depleted transplantation in children. Study observations and caveats: There were reportedly several hundred expanded graft clones from which alpha-beta T cells came about two months after transplant. Surviving recipient T cells and thymic progenitors accounted for the high day-60 TCRbeta diversity observed in some patients.

From germline, CDR1 is ENHRY and CDR2 SYGVKD. The V end lost 0 bases, the J end lost 4 bases, and 7 bases lay between the germline ends. The length of the CDR3 is 14 residues. Preparation of the TCRbeta library was carried out with unique molecular identifiers. TCRdb redid the calling of the PCR reads with MiXCR, one entry per CDR3 protein. The repertoire consists of about 980,000 distinct CDR3 sequences, with about 29% occurring once and the leading ten covering around 30%. Material: PBMCs, mostly from graft donor cells, obtained 360 days after TCRalphabeta/CD19-depleted stem cell transplant. The chain uses TRBV10-3 and TRBJ1-3; weak D call: TRBD1 (5 bases). The receptor was isolated from a boy under three years old who had a stem cell transplant for SCID, so the T cells may come from the graft donor. The CDR3 loop is CAISESGPGNTIYF. CDR3 DNA sequence: TGTGCCATCAGTGAGTCGGGGCCGGGAAACACCATATATTTT.